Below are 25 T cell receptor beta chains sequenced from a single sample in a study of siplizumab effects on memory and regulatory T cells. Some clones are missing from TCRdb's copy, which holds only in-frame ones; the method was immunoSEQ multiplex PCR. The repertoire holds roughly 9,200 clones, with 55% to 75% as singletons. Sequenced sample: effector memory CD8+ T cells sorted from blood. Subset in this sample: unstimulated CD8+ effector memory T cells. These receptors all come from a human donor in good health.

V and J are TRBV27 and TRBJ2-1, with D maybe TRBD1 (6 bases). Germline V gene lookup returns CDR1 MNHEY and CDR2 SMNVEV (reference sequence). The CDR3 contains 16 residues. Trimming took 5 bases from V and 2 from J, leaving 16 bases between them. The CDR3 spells CASSVLTGFAYNEQFF. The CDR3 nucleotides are TGTGCCAGCAGTGTCCTGACAGGATTCGCCTACAATGAGCAGTTCTTC.

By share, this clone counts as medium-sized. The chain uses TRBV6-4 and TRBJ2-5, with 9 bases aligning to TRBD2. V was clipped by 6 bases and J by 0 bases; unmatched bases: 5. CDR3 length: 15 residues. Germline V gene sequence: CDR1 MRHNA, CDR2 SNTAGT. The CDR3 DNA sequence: TGTGCCAGCAGCTTGATAGCGGGGGACCAAGAGACCCAGTACTTC. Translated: CASSLIAGDQETQYF.

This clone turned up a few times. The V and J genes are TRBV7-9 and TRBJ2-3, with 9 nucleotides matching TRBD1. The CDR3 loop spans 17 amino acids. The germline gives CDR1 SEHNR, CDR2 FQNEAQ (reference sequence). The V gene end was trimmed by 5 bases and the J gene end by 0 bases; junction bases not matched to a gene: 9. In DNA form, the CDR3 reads TGTGCCAGCAGCCCGGACAGGGGAAACCCTAGCACAGATACGCAGTATTTT. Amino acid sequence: CASSPDRGNPSTDTQYF. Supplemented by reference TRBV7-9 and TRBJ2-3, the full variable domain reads DTGVSQNPRHKITKRGQNVTFRCDPISEHNRLYWYRQTLGQGPEFLTYFQNEAQLEKSRLLSDRFSAERPKGSFSTLEIQRTEQGDSAMYLCASSPDRGNPSTDTQYFGPGTRLTVL.

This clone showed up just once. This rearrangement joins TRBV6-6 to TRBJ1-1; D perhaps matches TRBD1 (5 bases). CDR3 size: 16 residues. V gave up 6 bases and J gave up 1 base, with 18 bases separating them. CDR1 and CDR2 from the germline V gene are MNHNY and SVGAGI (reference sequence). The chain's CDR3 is CASSEPGPLQNTEAFF. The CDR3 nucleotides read TGTGCCAGCAGCGAACCGGGACCCTTACAGAACACTGAAGCTTTCTTT.

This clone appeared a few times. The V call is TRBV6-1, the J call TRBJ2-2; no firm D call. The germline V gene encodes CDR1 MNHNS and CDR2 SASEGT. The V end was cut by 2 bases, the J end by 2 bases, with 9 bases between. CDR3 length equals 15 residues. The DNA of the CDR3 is TGTGCCAGCAGTGAATGGATTATAAACACCGGGGAGCTGTTTTTT. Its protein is CASSEWIINTGELFF.

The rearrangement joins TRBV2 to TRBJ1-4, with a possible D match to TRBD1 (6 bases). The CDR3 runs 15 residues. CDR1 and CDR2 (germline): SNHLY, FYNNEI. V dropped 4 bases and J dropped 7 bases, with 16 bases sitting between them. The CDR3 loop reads CASSAPAGVFEKLFF. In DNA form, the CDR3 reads TGTGCCAGCAGTGCCCCGGCAGGGGTGTTTGAAAAACTGTTTTTT.

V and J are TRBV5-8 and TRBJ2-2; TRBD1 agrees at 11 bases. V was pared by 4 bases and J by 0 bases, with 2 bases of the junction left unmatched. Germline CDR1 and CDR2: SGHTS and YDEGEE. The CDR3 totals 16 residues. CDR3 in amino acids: CASSLGQGANTGELFF. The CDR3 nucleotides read TGTGCCAGCAGCCTGGGACAGGGGGCGAACACCGGGGAGCTGTTTTTT.

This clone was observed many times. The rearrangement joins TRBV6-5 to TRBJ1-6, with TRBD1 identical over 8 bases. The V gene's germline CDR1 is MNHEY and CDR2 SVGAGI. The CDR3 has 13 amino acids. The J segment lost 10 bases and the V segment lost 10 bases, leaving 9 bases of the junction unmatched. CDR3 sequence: CATSTGDSSPLHF. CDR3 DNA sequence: TGTGCCACTTCGACAGGGGATAGCTCACCCCTCCACTTT.

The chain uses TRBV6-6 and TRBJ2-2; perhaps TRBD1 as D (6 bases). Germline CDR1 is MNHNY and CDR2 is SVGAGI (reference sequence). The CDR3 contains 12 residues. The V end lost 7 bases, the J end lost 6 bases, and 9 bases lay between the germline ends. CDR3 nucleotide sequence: TGTGCCAGCACCACAGGGCCCGGGGAGCTGTTTTTT. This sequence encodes CASTTGPGELFF.

CDR3 loop: CASSQDEASSYNEQFF. The CDR3 DNA sequence: TGCGCCAGCAGCCAAGATGAAGCGAGCTCCTACAATGAGCAGTTCTTC. V usage is TRBV4-1 and J usage is TRBJ2-1, with unresolved D. This CDR3 region has 16 residues. Trimming left V 0 bases short and J 0 bases short, with 9 bases between. Germline V gene sequence: CDR1 MGHRA, CDR2 YSYEKL.

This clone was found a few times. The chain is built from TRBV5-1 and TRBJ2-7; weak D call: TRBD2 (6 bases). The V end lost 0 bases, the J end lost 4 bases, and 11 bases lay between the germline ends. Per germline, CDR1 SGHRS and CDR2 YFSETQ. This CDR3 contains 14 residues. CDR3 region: CASSLEWGGYEQYF. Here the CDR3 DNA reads TGCGCCAGCAGCTTGGAATGGGGAGGTTACGAGCAGTACTTC.

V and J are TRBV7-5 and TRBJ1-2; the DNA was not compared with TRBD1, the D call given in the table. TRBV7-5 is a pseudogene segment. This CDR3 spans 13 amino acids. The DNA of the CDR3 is TGTGCCAGCAGCTTAACAGGGCCCTATGGCTACACCTTC. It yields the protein CASSLTGPYGYTF.

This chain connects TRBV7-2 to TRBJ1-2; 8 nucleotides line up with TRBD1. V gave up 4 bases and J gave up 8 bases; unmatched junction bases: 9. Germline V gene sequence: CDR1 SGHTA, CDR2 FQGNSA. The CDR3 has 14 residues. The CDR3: CASSSDRAYVGYTF. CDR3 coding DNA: TGTGCCAGCAGCTCGGACAGGGCGTACGTAGGCTACACCTTC.

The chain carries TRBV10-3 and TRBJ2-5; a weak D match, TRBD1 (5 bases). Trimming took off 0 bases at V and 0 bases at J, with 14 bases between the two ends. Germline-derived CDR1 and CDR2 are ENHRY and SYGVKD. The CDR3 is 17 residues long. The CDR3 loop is CAISESQAGPYQETQYF. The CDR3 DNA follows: TGTGCCATCAGTGAGTCGCAGGCAGGGCCGTACCAAGAGACCCAGTACTTC.

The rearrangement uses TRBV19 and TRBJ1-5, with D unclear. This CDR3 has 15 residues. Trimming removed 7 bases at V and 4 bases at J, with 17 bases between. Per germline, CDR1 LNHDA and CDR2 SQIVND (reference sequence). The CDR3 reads CASNPHWGGNQPQHF. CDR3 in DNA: TGTGCCAGTAATCCCCATTGGGGAGGGAATCAGCCCCAGCATTTT.

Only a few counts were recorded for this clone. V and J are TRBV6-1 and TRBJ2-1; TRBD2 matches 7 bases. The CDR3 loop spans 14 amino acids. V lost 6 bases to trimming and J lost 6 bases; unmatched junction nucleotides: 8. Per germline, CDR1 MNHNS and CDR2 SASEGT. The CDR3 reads CASSSSGASNEQFF. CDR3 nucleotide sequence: TGTGCCAGCAGCTCCAGCGGGGCCTCCAATGAGCAGTTCTTC.

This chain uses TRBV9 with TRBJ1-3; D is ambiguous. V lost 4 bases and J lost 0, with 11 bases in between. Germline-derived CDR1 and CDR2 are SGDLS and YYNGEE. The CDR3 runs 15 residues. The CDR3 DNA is TGTGCCAGCAGCCCCGGGTGGAGCTCTGGAAACACCATATATTTT. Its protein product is CASSPGWSSGNTIYF.

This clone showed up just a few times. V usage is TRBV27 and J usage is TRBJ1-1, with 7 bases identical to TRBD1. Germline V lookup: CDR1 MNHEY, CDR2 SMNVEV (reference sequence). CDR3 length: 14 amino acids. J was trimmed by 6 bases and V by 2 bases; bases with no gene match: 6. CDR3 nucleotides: TGTGCCAGCAGTTTAGGGCCAGGGGGGCCTGAAGCTTTCTTT. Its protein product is CASSLGPGGPEAFF.

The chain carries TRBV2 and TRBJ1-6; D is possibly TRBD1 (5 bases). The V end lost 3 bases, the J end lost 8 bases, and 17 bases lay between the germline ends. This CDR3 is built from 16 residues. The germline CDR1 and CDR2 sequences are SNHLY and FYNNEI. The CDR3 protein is CASSEAADKVDSPLHF. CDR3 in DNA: TGTGCCAGCAGTGAGGCAGCGGACAAAGTGGATTCACCCCTCCACTTT.

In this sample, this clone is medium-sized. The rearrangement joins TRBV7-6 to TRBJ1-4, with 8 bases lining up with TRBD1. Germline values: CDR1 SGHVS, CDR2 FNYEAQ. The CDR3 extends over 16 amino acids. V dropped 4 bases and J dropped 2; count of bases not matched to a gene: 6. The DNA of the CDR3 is TGTGCCAGCAGCTGGGGACAGGACATCACTAATGAAAAACTGTTTTTT. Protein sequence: CASSWGQDITNEKLFF.

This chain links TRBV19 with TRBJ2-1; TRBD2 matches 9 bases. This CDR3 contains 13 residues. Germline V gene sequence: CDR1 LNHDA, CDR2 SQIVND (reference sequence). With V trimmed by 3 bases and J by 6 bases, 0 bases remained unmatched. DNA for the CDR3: TGTGCCAGTAGTATGGGACTAGCCAATGAGCAGTTCTTC. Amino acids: CASSMGLANEQFF.

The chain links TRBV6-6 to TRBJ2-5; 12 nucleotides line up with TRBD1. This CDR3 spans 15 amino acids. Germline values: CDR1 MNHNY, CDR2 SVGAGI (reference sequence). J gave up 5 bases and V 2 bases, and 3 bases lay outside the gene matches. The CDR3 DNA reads TGTGCCAGCAGTTACGGGACAGGGGGCGCGGAGACCCAGTACTTC. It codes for CASSYGTGGAETQYF.

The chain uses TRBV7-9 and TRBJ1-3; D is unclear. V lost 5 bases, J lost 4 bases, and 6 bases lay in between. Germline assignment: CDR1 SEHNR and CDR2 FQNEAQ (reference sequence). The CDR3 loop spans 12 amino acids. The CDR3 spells CASSQPGNTIYF. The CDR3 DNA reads TGTGCCAGCAGCCAACCCGGAAACACCATATATTTT.

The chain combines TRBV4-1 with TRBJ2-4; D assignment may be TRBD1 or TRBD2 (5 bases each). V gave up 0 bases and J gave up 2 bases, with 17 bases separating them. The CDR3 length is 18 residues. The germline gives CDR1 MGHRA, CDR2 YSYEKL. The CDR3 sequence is CASSQERQQGGSKNIQYF. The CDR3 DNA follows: TGCGCCAGCAGCCAAGAGCGACAGCAGGGCGGGTCCAAAAACATTCAGTACTTC.

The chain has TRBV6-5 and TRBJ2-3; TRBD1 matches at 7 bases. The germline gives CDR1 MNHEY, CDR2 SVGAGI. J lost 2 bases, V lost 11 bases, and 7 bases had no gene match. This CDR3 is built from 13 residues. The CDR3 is CAVRQGFTDTQYF. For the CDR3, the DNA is TGTGCCGTGAGACAGGGCTTCACAGATACGCAGTATTTT.